This T cell receptor beta chain is from a study of identical twins' blood T cells. Findings and caveats of the study: Each donor's most abundant TCRbeta clonotypes shared more CDR3 sequences with her twin than unrelated donors. Twin repertoire similarity may partly reflect shared environment.

CDR3 length equals 16 residues. CDR1 and CDR2 (germline): ENHRY, SYGVKD. Trimming took 6 bases from V and 2 from J; bases not matched to a gene: 10. For this clonotype: Antigen: not known. One base away lies a much larger clone, so this may be a sequencing read error.

TCRdb recomputed calls from the 5' RACE reads with MiXCR, one row per CDR3 protein. The sample contains fewer than 450,000 distinct CDR3 sequences, about 28% of which appear only once. The chain employs TRBV10-3 and TRBJ2-7; 10 nucleotides agree with TRBD1. This clonotype originated in a woman aged 18-55 years in good health. The sample comprised PBMCs. CDR3 sequence reads: CAISAPDRGRAYEQYF. As DNA, the CDR3 is TGTGCCATCAGCGCTCCCGACAGGGGGCGGGCCTACGAGCAGTACTTC.